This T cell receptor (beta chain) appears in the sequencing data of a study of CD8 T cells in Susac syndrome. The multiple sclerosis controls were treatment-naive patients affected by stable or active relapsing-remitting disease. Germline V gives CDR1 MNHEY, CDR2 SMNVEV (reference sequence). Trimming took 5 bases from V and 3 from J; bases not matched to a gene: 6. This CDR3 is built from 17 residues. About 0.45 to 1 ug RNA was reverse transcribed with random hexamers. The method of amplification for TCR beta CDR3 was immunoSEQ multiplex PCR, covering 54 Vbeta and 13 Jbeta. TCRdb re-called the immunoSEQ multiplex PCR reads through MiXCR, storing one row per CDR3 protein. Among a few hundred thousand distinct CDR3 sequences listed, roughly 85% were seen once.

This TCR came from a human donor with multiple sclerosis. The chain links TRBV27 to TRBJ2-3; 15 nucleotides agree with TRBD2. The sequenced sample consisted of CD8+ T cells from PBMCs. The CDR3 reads CASSQGLAGGPTDTQYF. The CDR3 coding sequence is TGTGCCAGCAGTCAAGGACTAGCGGGAGGGCCAACAGATACGCAGTATTTT.